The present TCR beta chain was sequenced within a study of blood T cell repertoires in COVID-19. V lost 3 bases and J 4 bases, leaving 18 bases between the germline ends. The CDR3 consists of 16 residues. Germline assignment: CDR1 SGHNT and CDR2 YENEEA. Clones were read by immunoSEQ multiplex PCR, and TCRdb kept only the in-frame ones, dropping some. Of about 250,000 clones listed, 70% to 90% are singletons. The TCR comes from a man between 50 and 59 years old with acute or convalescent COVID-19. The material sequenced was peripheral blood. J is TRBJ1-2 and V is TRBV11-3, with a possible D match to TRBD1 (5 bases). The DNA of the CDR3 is TGTGCCAGCAGCTTCGTCGGGCGGGGACCTGGCTATGGCTACACCTTC. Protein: CASSFVGRGPGYGYTF.